Presented here are 17 T cell receptor beta chains from one specimen sequenced in a study of T cells in Graves' hyperthyroidism and ophthalmopathy. It was RNA transcripts that yielded the amplified TCR beta CDR3 regions. RT-PCR in the first round (using the HTBI primer set) targeted the TCR CDR3. TCRdb passed the multiplex PCR reads through MiXCR, listing each CDR3 protein once. This sample carries approximately 620,000 distinct CDR3 sequences, more than 11% of them seen once, and the ten largest clones take more than 4.5%. The sample comprised blood. The receptors come from a woman aged 25 to 39 with Graves' hyperthyroidism that later progressed to Graves' ophthalmopathy.

On this clonotype itself: A read error may explain this, as a much larger clone is one base away. The final CDR3 position lacks the conserved phenylalanine or tryptophan, pointing to a likely read error. V gene TRBV3-1 combines with J gene TRBJ2-1; 7 positions agree with TRBD2. With 4 bases clipped from V and 1 base from J, the junction kept 4 bases outside the gene matches. The length of the CDR3 is 15 residues. The germline gives CDR1 LGHDT, CDR2 YNNKEL (reference sequence). The CDR3 is CASSRTSSSYNEQFS. CDR3 nucleotides: TGTGCCAGCAGCCGGACTAGTAGTTCCTACAATGAGCAGTTCTCC.

About this clonotype: Given a much more abundant clone one base away, this may be a read error. The J gene is TRBJ1-5, the V gene TRBV20-1; 7 nucleotides match TRBD1. The length of the CDR3 is 17 residues. CDR1 is DFQATT, CDR2 SNEGSKA, per germline (reference sequence). The CDR3: CRARAGMTGYSNQPQHF. The CDR3 DNA follows: TGCCGTGCTAGGGCTGGGATGACAGGGTATAGCAATCAGCCCCAGCATTTT.

This clonotype was observed many times. The chain recombines TRBV3-1 with TRBJ2-4, with D unresolved. CDR3 size: 13 residues. CDR1 LGHDT and CDR2 YNNKEL come from the germline V gene (reference sequence). Trimming took off 1 base at V and 7 bases at J, with 8 bases between the two ends. The CDR3 spells CASSQVQGNIQYF. CDR3 nucleotides: TGTGCCAGCAGCCAAGTGCAAGGGAACATTCAGTACTTC.

This clonotype has a handful of counts. CDR3 sequence (DNA): TGCGCCAGCAGTGAAGGGAGGTCCTCTGACTCCTACAATGAGCAGTTCTTC. Protein sequence: CASSEGRSSDSYNEQFF. V and J are TRBV10-1 and TRBJ2-1; a weak D match, TRBD2 (6 bases). CDR1 and CDR2 (germline): WNHNN, SYGVQD (reference sequence). CDR3 length equals 17 residues. The ends were cut back, 3 bases at V and 0 bases at J, with 15 bases in the middle.

This clonotype was detected many times. This rearrangement joins TRBV2 to TRBJ2-1, with 10 bases fitting TRBD2. The trim removed 6 bases at V and 2 bases at J, leaving 4 bases unmatched. Looked up from germline, CDR1 is SNHLY and CDR2 is FYNNEI. This CDR3 has 15 residues. CDR3 nucleotide sequence: TGTGCCAGCAGCGTCACTAGCGGGACCTACAATGAGCAGTTCTTC. This gives the protein CASSVTSGTYNEQFF.

This chain links TRBV28 with TRBJ1-4; no clear D gene. Germline CDR1 and CDR2: MDHEN and SYDVKM. This CDR3 has 14 amino acids. The germline V and J ends were trimmed by 4 bases and 6 bases, with 12 bases remaining between them. The CDR3 region has the DNA TGTGCCAGCAGTTCGGCGGAAGTCCATGAAAAACTGTTTTTT. Protein sequence: CASSSAEVHEKLFF.

This clonotype was recorded many times. The chain carries TRBV10-3 and TRBJ1-2; D is undetermined. The CDR3 is 15 residues long. Germline CDR1 reads ENHRY; CDR2 reads SYGVKD. The germline V and J ends were trimmed by 2 bases and 3 bases, with 13 bases remaining between them. CDR3 sequence: CAISEATAGDYGYTF. CDR3 in DNA: TGTGCCATCAGTGAGGCCACGGCGGGTGACTATGGCTACACCTTC.

The genes are TRBV20-1 and TRBJ2-1, with D perhaps matching TRBD2 (5 bases). This CDR3 contains 11 residues. Germline CDR1 is DFQATT and CDR2 is SNEGSKA (reference sequence). CDR3 sequence (DNA): TGCAGCGGGTCGGGGTACAATGAGCAGTTCTTC. Translation gives CSGSGYNEQFF.

This clonotype was detected many times. The V gene is TRBV6-2 or TRBV6-3, the J gene TRBJ2-7; TRBD1 matches 7 bases. Germline V lookup: CDR1 MNHEY, CDR2 SVGEGT. This CDR3 is built from 14 residues. J gave up 3 bases and V 2 bases, and 4 bases lay outside the gene matches. The chain's CDR3 is CASSYGTELYEQYF. As DNA, the CDR3 is TGTGCCAGCAGTTACGGGACAGAGCTCTACGAGCAGTACTTC.

This clonotype was observed a few times. V is TRBV7-2 and J is TRBJ2-4; D is ambiguous. Trimming removed 3 bases at V and 0 bases at J, with 9 bases between. CDR1 SGHTA and CDR2 FQGNSA come from the germline V gene. The CDR3 covers 15 residues. CDR3 coding DNA: TGTGCCAGCAGCTTCGGCGCACGAGCCAAAAACATTCAGTACTTC. It encodes CASSFGARAKNIQYF.

The CDR3 sequence is CATSGGGGSSYNEQFF. The CDR3, as DNA: TGTGCCACCAGTGGGGGGGGGGGGAGCTCCTACAATGAGCAGTTCTTC. V is TRBV24-1 and J is TRBJ2-1; TRBD2 matches 7 bases. The junction had 6 bases not matched to a gene; V was cut back by 5 bases and J by 0 bases. CDR3 length equals 16 residues. Looked up from germline, CDR1 is KGHDR and CDR2 is SFDVKD.

This clonotype was detected many times. This chain connects TRBV3-1 to TRBJ1-2, with no clear D. Germline CDR1 and CDR2: LGHDT and YNNKEL (reference sequence). The CDR3 has 15 residues. The V gene lost 0 bases and the J gene lost 6 bases, with 14 bases spanning the gap. CDR3 sequence (DNA): TGTGCCAGCAGCCAAGATTTGTCACGAGGACATGGCTACACCTTC. Translating gives CASSQDLSRGHGYTF.

Many counts were recorded for this clonotype. The chain joins TRBV5-1 to TRBJ2-7; possibly TRBD1 for D (6 bases). The CDR3 has 16 amino acids. Germline V gene sequence: CDR1 SGHRS, CDR2 YFSETQ. Trimming shortened V by 1 base and J by 3 bases, and 17 bases separated the two germline ends. CDR3 loop: CASSLSGWGLDYEQYF. DNA for the CDR3: TGCGCCAGCAGCTTGTCAGGCTGGGGGCTTGACTACGAGCAGTACTTC.

In this sample, this clonotype turned up a few times. V and J are TRBV5-1 and TRBJ2-2; 7 nucleotides match TRBD1. Germline lookup yields CDR1 SGHRS and CDR2 YFSETQ. Trimming took 3 bases from V and 4 from J; bases not matched to a gene: 9. The CDR3 has 16 amino acids. CDR3: CASSSGTAGSTGELFF. CDR3 in DNA: TGCGCCAGCAGCTCCGGGACAGCAGGTAGCACCGGGGAGCTGTTTTTT.

This clonotype was observed at least ten times. The chain carries TRBV6-1 and TRBJ1-2, with no clear D. Trimming left V 6 bases short and J 3 bases short, with 17 bases between. Germline CDR1 MNHNS, CDR2 SASEGT. The CDR3 runs to 15 residues. CDR3 loop: CASSPLRTGYYGYTF. The CDR3, as DNA: TGTGCCAGCAGCCCGCTAAGGACGGGGTACTATGGCTACACCTTC.

The table lists this clonotype with many counts. The V and J genes are TRBV11-2 and TRBJ2-7; 7 bases align to TRBD2. Germline CDR1 SGHAT, CDR2 FQNNGV. V lost 2 bases, J lost 3 bases, and 4 bases stayed unmatched. This CDR3 has 14 residues. The CDR3 loop reads CASSLQAGIYEQYF. CDR3 in DNA: TGTGCCAGCAGCTTACAAGCGGGAATCTACGAGCAGTACTTC.

This clonotype has at least ten counts. This chain joins TRBV5-1 and TRBJ1-2; 7 positions match TRBD1. Trimming took 1 base from V and 4 from J; bases not matched to a gene: 4. The CDR3 is made up of 14 amino acids. Germline assignment: CDR1 SGHRS and CDR2 YFSETQ. The CDR3 is CASSLSAGGYGYTF. The CDR3 coding sequence is TGCGCCAGCAGCTTGTCGGCAGGGGGCTATGGCTACACCTTC.